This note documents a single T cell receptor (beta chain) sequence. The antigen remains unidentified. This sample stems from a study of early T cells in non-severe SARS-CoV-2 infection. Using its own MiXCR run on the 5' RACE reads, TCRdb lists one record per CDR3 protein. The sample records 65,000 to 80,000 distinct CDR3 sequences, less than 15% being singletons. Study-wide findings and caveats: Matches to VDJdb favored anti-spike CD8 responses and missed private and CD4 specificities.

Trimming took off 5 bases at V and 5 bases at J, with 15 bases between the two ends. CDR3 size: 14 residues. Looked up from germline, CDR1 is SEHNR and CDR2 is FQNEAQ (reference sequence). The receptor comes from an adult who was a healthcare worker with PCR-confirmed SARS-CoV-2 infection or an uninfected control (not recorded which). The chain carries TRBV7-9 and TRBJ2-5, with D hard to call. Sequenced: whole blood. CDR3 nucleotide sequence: TGTGCCAGCAGCAGGACGCTAGAAATGGAGACCCAGTACTTC. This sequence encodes CASSRTLEMETQYF.